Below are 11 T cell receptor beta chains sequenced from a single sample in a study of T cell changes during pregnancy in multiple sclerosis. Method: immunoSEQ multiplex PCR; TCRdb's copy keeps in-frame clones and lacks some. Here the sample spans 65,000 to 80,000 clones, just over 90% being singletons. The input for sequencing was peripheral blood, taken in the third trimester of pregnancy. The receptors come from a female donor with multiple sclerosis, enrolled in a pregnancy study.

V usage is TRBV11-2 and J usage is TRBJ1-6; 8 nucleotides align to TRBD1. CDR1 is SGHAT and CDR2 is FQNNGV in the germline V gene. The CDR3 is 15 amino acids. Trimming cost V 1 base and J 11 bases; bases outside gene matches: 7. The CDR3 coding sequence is TGTGCCAGCAGCTTAGGGGACAGGTCCCGGGCACCCCTCCACTTT. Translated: CASSLGDRSRAPLHF.

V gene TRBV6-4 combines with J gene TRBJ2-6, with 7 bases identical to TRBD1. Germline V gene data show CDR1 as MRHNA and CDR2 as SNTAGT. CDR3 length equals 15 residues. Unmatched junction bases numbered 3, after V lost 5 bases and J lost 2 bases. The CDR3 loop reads CASSNTGAGANVLTF. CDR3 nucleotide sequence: TGTGCCAGCAGTAATACAGGGGCTGGGGCCAACGTCCTGACTTTC.

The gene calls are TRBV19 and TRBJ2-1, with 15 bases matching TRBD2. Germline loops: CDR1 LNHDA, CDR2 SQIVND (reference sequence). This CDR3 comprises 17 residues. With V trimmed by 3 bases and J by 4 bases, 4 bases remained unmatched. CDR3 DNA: TGTGCCAGTAGTATTTCGGGACTAGCGGGGGGATACAATGAGCAGTTCTTC. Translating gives CASSISGLAGGYNEQFF.

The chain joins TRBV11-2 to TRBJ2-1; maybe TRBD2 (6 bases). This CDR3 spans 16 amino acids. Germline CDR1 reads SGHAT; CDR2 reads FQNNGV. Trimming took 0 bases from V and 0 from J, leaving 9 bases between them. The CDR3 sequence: CASSLDPGVSYNEQFF. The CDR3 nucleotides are TGTGCCAGCAGCTTAGATCCGGGAGTCTCCTACAATGAGCAGTTCTTC. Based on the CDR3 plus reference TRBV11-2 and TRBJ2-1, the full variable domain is EAGVAQSPRYKIIEKRQSVAFWCNPISGHATLYWYQQILGQGPKLLIQFQNNGVVDDSQLPKDRFSAERLKGVDSTLKIQPAKLEDSAVYLCASSLDPGVSYNEQFFGPGTRLTVL.

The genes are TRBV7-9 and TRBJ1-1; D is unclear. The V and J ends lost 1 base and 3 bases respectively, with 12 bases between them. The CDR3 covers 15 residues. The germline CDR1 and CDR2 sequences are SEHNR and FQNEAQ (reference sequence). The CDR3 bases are TGTGCCAGCAGCTTAGAGGAGGGAAGGGACACTGAAGCTTTCTTT. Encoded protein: CASSLEEGRDTEAFF.

CDR3 bases: TGTGCCAGCAGCCGATTGGACTTATCTGGAAACACCATATATTTT. Its protein product is CASSRLDLSGNTIYF. The chain uses TRBV14 and TRBJ1-3; D uncertain. Trimming cost V 4 bases and J 1 base, with 11 bases left between them. This CDR3 is built from 15 residues. Per the germline V gene, CDR1 is SGHDN and CDR2 is FVKESK.

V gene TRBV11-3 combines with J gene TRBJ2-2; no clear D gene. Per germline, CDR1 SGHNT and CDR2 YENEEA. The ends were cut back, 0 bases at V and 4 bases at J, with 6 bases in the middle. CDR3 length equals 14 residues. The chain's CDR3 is CASSLDLTTGELFF. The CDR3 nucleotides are TGTGCCAGCAGCTTAGATCTAACCACCGGGGAGCTGTTTTTT.

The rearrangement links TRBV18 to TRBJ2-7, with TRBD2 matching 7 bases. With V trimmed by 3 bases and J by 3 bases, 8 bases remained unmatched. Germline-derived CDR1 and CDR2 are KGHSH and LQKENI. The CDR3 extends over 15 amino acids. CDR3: CASSPSGGSIYEQYF. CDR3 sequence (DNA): TGTGCCAGCTCACCTTCCGGCGGGAGTATCTACGAGCAGTACTTC.

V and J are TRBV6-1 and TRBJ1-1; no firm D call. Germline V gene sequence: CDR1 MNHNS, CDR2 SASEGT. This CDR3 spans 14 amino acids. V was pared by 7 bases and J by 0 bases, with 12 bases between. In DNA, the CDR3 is TGTGCCAGCACGAGAGAGTTTATGAACACTGAAGCTTTCTTT. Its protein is CASTREFMNTEAFF.

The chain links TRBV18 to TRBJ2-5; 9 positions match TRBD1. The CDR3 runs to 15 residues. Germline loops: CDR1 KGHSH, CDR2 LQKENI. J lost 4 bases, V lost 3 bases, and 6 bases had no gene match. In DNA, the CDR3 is TGTGCCAGCTCACCTCTACAGGGGGCCAGAGAGACCCAGTACTTC. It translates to CASSPLQGARETQYF.

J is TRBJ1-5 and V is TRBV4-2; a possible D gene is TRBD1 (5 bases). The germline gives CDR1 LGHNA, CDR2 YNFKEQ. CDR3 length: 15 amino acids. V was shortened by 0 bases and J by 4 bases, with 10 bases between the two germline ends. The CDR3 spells CASSQDAGTNQPQHF. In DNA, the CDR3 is TGTGCCAGCAGCCAAGATGCGGGGACTAATCAGCCCCAGCATTTT.